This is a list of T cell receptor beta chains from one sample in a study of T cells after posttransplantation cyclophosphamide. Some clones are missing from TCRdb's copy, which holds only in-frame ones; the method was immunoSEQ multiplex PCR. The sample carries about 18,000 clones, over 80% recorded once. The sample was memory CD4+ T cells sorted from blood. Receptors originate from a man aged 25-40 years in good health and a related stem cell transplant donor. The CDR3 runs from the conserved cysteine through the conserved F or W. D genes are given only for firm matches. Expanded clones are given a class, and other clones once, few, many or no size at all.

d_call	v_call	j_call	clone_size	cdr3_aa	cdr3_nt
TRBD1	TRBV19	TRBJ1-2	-	CASSPTGTSGYTF	TGTGCCAGTAGTCCGACAGGGACCTCTGGCTACACCTTC
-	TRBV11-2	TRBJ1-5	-	CASSKEGSSDQPQHF	TGTGCCAGCAGCAAGGAGGGTAGCAGCGATCAGCCCCAGCATTTT
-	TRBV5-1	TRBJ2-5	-	CASSGGGRGGGETQYF	TGCGCCAGCAGCGGTGGCGGACGGGGAGGCGGAGAGACCCAGTACTTC
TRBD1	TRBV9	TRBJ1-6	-	CASSGRWGDRGNSPLHF	TGTGCCAGCAGCGGACGCTGGGGGGACAGGGGGAATTCACCCCTCCACTTT
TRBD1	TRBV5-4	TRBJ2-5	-	CASSSPLGQAGETQYF	TGTGCCAGCAGCTCACCCCTGGGACAGGCCGGAGAGACCCAGTACTTC
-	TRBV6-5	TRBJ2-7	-	CASRGGAVHEQYF	TGTGCCAGCAGGGGGGGGGCTGTCCACGAGCAGTACTTC
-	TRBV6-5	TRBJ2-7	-	CASSTVHEQYF	TGTGCCAGCAGTACAGTACACGAGCAGTACTTC
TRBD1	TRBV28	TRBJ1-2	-	CASRERTGDYGYTF	TGTGCCAGCAGGGAGAGGACAGGAGACTATGGCTACACCTTC
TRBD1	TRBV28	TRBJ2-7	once	CASSLRGQVYEQYF	TGTGCCAGCAGTTTACGGGGACAGGTGTACGAGCAGTACTTC
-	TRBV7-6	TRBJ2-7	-	CASSRTDNYEQYF	TGTGCCAGCAGCCGGACAGATAATTACGAGCAGTACTTC
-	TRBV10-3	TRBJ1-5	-	CAISAQGLVNQPQHF	TGTGCCATCAGTGCCCAGGGACTCGTGAATCAGCCCCAGCATTTT
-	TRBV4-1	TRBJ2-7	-	CASSQDEAGTYEQYF	TGCGCCAGCAGCCAAGATGAGGCAGGGACCTACGAGCAGTACTTC
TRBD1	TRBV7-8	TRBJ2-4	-	CASSPRDRGAKNIQYF	TGTGCCAGCAGCCCTCGGGACAGGGGAGCCAAAAACATTCAGTACTTC
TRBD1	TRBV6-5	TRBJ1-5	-	CASSYRTGGLPQHF	TGTGCCAGCAGTTACCGGACAGGGGGGCTGCCCCAGCATTTT
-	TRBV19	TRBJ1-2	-	CASSSDRPITYGYTF	TGTGCCAGTAGTTCCGACAGACCGATTACCTATGGCTACACCTTC
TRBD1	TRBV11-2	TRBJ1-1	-	CASSSQGAQDTEAFF	TGTGCCAGCAGCTCACAGGGGGCGCAGGACACTGAAGCTTTCTTT
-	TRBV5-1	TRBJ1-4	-	CASSSRGADEKLFF	TGCGCCAGCAGCTCCCGGGGGGCGGACGAAAAACTGTTTTTT
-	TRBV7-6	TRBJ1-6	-	CASSPTGTPDNSPLHF	TGTGCCAGCAGCCCTACCGGGACACCCGATAATTCACCCCTCCACTTT
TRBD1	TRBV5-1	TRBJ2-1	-	CASSLEGAPYNEQFF	TGCGCCAGCAGCTTGGAGGGGGCCCCTTACAATGAGCAGTTCTTC
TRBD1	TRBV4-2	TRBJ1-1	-	CASSQDWLRTGMNTEAFF	TGTGCCAGCAGCCAAGATTGGTTACGGACAGGGATGAACACTGAAGCTTTCTTT
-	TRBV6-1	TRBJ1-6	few	CAASGAPGNSPLHF	TGTGCCGCAAGCGGGGCGCCGGGTAATTCACCCCTCCACTTT
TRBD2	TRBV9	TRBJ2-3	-	CASSVVGSGGADTQYF	TGTGCCAGCAGCGTAGTCGGTAGCGGGGGCGCAGATACGCAGTATTTT
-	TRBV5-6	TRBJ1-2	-	CASSLTVGGYTF	TGTGCCAGCAGCTTGACGGTCGGTGGCTACACCTTC
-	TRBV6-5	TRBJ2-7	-	CASVYRRGQTYEQYF	TGTGCCAGCGTATATAGGAGGGGCCAAACCTACGAGCAGTACTTC
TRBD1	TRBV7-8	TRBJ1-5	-	CASSSDRVIQPQHF	TGTGCCAGCAGCTCCGACAGGGTGATTCAGCCCCAGCATTTT
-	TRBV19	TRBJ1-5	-	CASSIGLYQPQHF	TGTGCCAGTAGTATAGGTTTATATCAGCCCCAGCATTTT
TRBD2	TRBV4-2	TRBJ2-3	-	CASSQASGGGTDTQYF	TGTGCCAGCAGCCAAGCCAGCGGGGGCGGCACAGATACGCAGTATTTT
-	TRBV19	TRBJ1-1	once	CASSPHQGRTEAFF	TGTGCCAGTAGTCCCCATCAGGGCCGCACTGAAGCTTTCTTT
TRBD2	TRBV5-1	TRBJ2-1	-	CASSPTQSGGHNEQFF	TGCGCCAGCAGCCCAACACAGAGCGGGGGGCACAATGAGCAGTTCTTC
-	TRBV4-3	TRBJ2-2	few	CASSQALAGELFF	TGCGCCAGCAGCCAAGCGTTAGCCGGGGAGCTGTTTTTT
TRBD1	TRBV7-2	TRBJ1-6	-	CASSRDRNNSPLHF	TGTGCCAGCAGCCGGGACAGAAATAATTCACCCCTCCACTTT
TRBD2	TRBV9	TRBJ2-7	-	CASSVGQGRGGYYEQYF	TGTGCCAGCAGCGTAGGCCAAGGCCGGGGGGGGTACTACGAGCAGTACTTC
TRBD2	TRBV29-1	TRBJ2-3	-	CSAQQTSFADTQYF	TGCAGCGCTCAGCAGACTAGCTTCGCAGATACGCAGTATTTT
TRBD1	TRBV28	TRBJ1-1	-	CASNRGGMNTEAFF	TGTGCCAGCAACAGAGGGGGCATGAACACTGAAGCTTTCTTT
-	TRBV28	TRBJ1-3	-	CASTLNQGRNTIYF	TGTGCCAGCACCCTAAACCAGGGCCGAAACACCATATATTTT
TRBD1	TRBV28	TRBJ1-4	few	CASRATGAGEKLFF	TGTGCCAGCAGAGCGACAGGGGCCGGCGAAAAACTGTTTTTT
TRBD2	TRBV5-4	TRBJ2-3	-	CASICAGGGTDTQYF	TGTGCCAGCATTTGCGCGGGGGGTGGCACAGATACGCAGTATTTT
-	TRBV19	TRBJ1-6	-	CASSIGPLDSPLHF	TGTGCCAGTAGTATAGGGCCTTTGGATTCACCCCTCCACTTT
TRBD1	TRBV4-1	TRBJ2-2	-	CASSQDDRGRARGTGELFF	TGCGCCAGCAGCCAAGATGACAGGGGTAGGGCACGCGGCACCGGGGAGCTGTTTTTT
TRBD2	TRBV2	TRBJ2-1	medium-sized	CASRPRLGRELYNEQFF	TGTGCCAGCAGGCCCCGTCTGGGGAGGGAGCTCTACAATGAGCAGTTCTTC
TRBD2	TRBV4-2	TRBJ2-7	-	CASSQAALAGGAYEQYF	TGTGCCAGCAGCCAAGCAGCACTAGCGGGGGGTGCCTACGAGCAGTACTTC
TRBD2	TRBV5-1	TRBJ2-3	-	CASSSPSGGLVTDTQYF	TGCGCCAGCAGCTCGCCTAGCGGGGGTCTTGTAACAGATACGCAGTATTTT
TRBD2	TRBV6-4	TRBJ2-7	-	CASSSTSGGIYEQYF	TGTGCCAGCAGCTCGACTAGCGGGGGGATCTACGAGCAGTACTTC
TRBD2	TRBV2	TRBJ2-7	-	CARATGTRGEQYF	TGTGCCAGGGCAACCGGGACTAGAGGGGAGCAGTACTTC
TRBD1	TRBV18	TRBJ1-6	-	CASSLMGLGTVNSPLHF	TGTGCCAGCTCACTGATGGGATTAGGGACAGTTAATTCACCCCTCCACTTT
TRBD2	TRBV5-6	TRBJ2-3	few	CASSPGGIAGLYEGDTQYF	TGTGCCAGCAGCCCGGGAGGGATAGCGGGCCTTTACGAGGGAGATACGCAGTATTTT
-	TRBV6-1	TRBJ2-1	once	CASSEFPSGLFF	TGTGCCAGCAGTGAATTTCCGTCAGGTTTGTTCTTC
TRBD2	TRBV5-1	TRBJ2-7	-	CASSSPSGAYEQYF	TGCGCCAGCAGCTCCCCTAGCGGGGCCTACGAGCAGTACTTC
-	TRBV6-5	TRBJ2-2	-	CASSYEGSGVTGELFF	TGTGCCAGCAGTTACGAGGGTAGCGGAGTAACCGGGGAGCTGTTTTTT
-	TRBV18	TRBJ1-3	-	CASSVTDINSGNTIYF	TGTGCCAGTTCCGTTACGGACATCAACTCTGGAAACACCATATATTTT
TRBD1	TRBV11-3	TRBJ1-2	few	CASSLDRGGGRYGYTF	TGTGCCAGCAGCTTAGATCGAGGGGGCGGAAGGTATGGCTACACCTTC
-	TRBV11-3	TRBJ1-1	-	CASSPGQSVTEAFF	TGTGCCAGCAGCCCCGGACAGAGTGTAACTGAAGCTTTCTTT
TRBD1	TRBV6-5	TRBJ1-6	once	CASKQGSHNSPLHF	TGTGCCAGCAAACAGGGGTCCCATAATTCACCCCTCCACTTT
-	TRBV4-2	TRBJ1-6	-	CASSQDREQAGSSYNSPLHF	TGTGCCAGCAGCCAAGATAGGGAGCAGGCTGGGAGCTCCTATAATTCACCCCTCCACTTT
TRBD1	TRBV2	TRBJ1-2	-	CASSGTGIYGYTF	TGTGCCAGCAGTGGGACAGGGATTTATGGCTACACCTTC
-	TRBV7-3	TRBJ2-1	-	CASSLNGGRADEQFF	TGTGCCAGCAGCTTAAATGGCGGGCGGGCCGATGAGCAGTTCTTC
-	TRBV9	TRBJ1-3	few	CASSVAQGNSGNTIYF	TGTGCCAGCAGCGTAGCTCAGGGCAACTCTGGAAACACCATATATTTT